Listed below are T cell receptor beta chains from one sample, sequenced in a study of blood T cell repertoires in COVID-19. Measured with immunoSEQ multiplex PCR; TCRdb has only the in-frame clones, and not every one. The sample has a few hundred thousand clones; approximately 90% are singletons. The source material was peripheral blood. These receptors were collected from a woman aged 40 to 55 who had recovered from COVID-19. The CDR3 runs from the conserved cysteine through the conserved F or W. The D gene is left open where the match is weak. The size of a clone is reported for some rows only, either as once, few or many, or as a class for expanded clones.

v_call	j_call	clone_size	d_call	cdr3_aa	cdr3_nt
TRBV11-2	TRBJ2-1	few	-	CASSLGRGEQFF	TGTGCCAGCAGCTTAGGGAGGGGAGAGCAGTTCTTC
TRBV7-9	TRBJ2-5	-	TRBD2	CASSLGVAGVPETQYF	TGTGCCAGCAGCTTAGGGGTAGCGGGAGTCCCAGAGACCCAGTACTTC
TRBV9	TRBJ1-1	once	-	CASSVGPGGGTEAFF	TGTGCCAGCAGCGTAGGTCCCGGGGGGGGGACTGAAGCTTTCTTT
TRBV10-3	TRBJ1-1	-	TRBD1	CAISPGQTNTEAFF	TGTGCCATCAGCCCGGGACAGACGAACACTGAAGCTTTCTTT
TRBV4-1	TRBJ1-3	-	-	CASSQPTGSRNTIYF	TGCGCCAGCAGCCAACCCACAGGGAGCCGAAACACCATATATTTT
TRBV5-5	TRBJ1-1	-	TRBD1	CASSHHGQGRTEAFF	TGTGCCAGCAGCCACCATGGACAGGGTCGGACTGAAGCTTTCTTT
TRBV7-2	TRBJ2-3	once	TRBD2	CASSAGTSGRTPTDTQYF	TGTGCCAGCAGCGCCGGGACTAGCGGGCGGACTCCCACAGATACGCAGTATTTT
TRBV4-3	TRBJ1-1	-	-	CASRGGAPSGTEAFF	TGCGCCAGCAGGGGCGGGGCCCCGAGCGGGACTGAAGCTTTCTTT
TRBV7-9	TRBJ1-1	-	-	CASRPRTGMNTEAFF	TGTGCCAGCAGGCCAAGAACAGGGATGAACACTGAAGCTTTCTTT
TRBV29-1	TRBJ2-7	once	-	CSVKMPSSYEQYF	TGCAGCGTTAAAATGCCGAGCTCCTACGAGCAGTACTTC
TRBV7-2	TRBJ1-2	-	TRBD1	CASSLVPGTAWGYTF	TGTGCCAGCAGCTTAGTGCCCGGGACAGCATGGGGCTACACCTTC
TRBV30	TRBJ2-6	-	-	CAWSAGAGANVLTF	TGTGCCTGGAGCGCAGGGGCTGGGGCCAACGTCCTGACTTTC
TRBV19	TRBJ1-2	-	-	CAAAWGHGYTF	TGTGCCGCGGCCTGGGGCCATGGCTACACCTTC
TRBV7-9	TRBJ2-1	-	TRBD1	CASSRPTGGYNEQFF	TGTGCCAGCAGCCGCCCGACAGGGGGCTACAATGAGCAGTTCTTC
TRBV5-6	TRBJ2-5	-	-	CASRATGRETQYF	TGTGCCAGCAGGGCAACCGGGAGAGAGACCCAGTACTTC
TRBV4-3	TRBJ2-4	-	TRBD2	CASSQDITSGRVQYF	TGCGCCAGCAGCCAAGATATCACTAGCGGGAGGGTTCAGTACTTC
TRBV18	TRBJ2-5	-	-	CASSPEQQETQYF	TGTGCCAGCTCACCTGAACAACAAGAGACCCAGTACTTC
TRBV29-1	TRBJ1-2	-	-	CSVLEPNYGYTF	TGCAGCGTACTGGAGCCTAACTATGGCTACACCTTC
TRBV7-2	TRBJ2-5	-	-	CASSFLQETQYF	TGTGCCAGCAGCTTCTTGCAAGAGACCCAGTACTTC
TRBV11-2	TRBJ2-2	-	-	CASNRAGPYGELFF	TGTGCCAGCAATAGGGCAGGGCCTTACGGGGAGCTGTTTTTT
TRBV9	TRBJ2-2	once	TRBD1	CASSTTQGAAGELFF	TGTGCCAGCAGCACCACACAGGGGGCGGCCGGGGAGCTGTTTTTT
TRBV7-2	TRBJ2-1	-	-	CASSLAVGYYNEQFF	TGTGCCAGCAGCTTAGCGGTGGGCTACTACAATGAGCAGTTCTTC
TRBV7-2	TRBJ2-2	-	-	CASSFPGGELFF	TGTGCCAGCAGCTTCCCAGGGGGGGAGCTGTTTTTT
TRBV5-1	TRBJ2-1	few	-	CASSLSAVSYNEQFF	TGCGCCAGCAGCTTGAGCGCGGTCTCCTACAATGAGCAGTTCTTC
TRBV6-5	TRBJ1-4	-	-	CASSPRSANEKLFF	TGTGCCAGCAGTCCCAGGTCAGCTAATGAAAAACTGTTTTTT
TRBV10-3	TRBJ2-3	-	-	CATLGVARDTQYF	TGTGCCACCCTCGGGGTAGCGCGGGATACGCAGTATTTT